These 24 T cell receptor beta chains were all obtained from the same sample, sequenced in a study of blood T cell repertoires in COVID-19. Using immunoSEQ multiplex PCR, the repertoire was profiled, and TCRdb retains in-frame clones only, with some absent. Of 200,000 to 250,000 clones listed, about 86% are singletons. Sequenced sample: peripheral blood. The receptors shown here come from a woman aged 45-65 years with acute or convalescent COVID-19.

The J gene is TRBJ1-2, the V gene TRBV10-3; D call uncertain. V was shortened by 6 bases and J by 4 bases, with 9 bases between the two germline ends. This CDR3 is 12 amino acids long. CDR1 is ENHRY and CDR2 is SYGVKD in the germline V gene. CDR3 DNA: TGTGCCATCAGCCTCGACACCTATGGCTACACCTTC. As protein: CAISLDTYGYTF.

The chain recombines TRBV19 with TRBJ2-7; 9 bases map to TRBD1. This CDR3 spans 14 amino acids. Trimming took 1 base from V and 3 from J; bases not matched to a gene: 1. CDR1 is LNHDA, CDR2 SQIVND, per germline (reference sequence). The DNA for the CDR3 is TGTGCCAGTAGTATAGGACAGGGGGTCTACGAGCAGTACTTC. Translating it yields CASSIGQGVYEQYF.

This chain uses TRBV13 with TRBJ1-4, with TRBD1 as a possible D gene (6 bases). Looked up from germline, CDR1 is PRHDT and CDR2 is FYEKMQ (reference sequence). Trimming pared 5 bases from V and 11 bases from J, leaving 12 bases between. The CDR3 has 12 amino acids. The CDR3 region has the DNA TGTGCCAGCAGCCACGCCACAGGGAAACTGTTTTTT. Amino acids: CASSHATGKLFF.

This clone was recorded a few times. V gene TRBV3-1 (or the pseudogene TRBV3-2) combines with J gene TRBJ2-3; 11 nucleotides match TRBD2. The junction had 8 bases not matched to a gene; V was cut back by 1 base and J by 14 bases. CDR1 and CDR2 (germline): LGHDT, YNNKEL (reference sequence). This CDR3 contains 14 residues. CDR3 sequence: CASSQALAGGPRYF. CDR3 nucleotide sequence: TGTGCCAGCAGCCAAGCCCTAGCGGGGGGCCCCCGGTATTTT.

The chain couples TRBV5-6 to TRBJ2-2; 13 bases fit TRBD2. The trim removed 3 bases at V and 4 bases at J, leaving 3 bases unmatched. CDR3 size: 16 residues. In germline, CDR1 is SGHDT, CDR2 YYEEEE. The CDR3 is CASSSGLAGVTGELFF. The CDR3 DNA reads TGTGCCAGCAGCTCCGGACTAGCGGGGGTCACCGGGGAGCTGTTTTTT. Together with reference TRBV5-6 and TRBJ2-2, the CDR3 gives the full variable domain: DAGVTQSPTHLIKTRGQQVTLRCSPKSGHDTVSWYQQALGQGPQFIFQYYEEEERQRGNFPDRFSGHQFPNYSSELNVNALLLGDSALYLCASSSGLAGVTGELFFGEGSRLTVL.

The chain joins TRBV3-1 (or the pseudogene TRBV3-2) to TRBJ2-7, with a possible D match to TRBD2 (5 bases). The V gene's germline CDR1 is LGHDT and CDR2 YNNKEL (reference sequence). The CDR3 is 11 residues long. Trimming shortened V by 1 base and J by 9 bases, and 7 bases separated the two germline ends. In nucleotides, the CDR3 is TGTGCCAGCAGCCAAGGTGAGGGGCAGTACTTC. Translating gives CASSQGEGQYF.

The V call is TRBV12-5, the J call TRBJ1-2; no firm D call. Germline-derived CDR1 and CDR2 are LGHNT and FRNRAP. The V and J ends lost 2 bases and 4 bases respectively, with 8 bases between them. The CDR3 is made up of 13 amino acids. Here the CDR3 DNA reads TGTGCTAGTGGTTTGTGGGCCGGCTATGGCTACACCTTC. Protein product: CASGLWAGYGYTF.

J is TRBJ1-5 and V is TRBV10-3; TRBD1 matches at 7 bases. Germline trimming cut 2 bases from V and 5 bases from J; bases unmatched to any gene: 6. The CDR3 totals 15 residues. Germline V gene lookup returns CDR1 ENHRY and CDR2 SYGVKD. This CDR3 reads CAISEDDREDQPQHF. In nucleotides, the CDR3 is TGTGCCATCAGTGAGGATGACAGGGAAGATCAGCCCCAGCATTTT.

The chain's CDR3 is CASSLEGGSGYTF. DNA of the CDR3: TGTGCCAGCAGCTTAGAAGGGGGCAGTGGCTACACCTTC. The rearrangement links TRBV13 to TRBJ1-2; 7 nucleotides agree with TRBD1. Germline values: CDR1 PRHDT, CDR2 FYEKMQ (reference sequence). The CDR3 contains 13 residues. V gave up 1 base and J gave up 7 bases; unmatched junction bases: 3.

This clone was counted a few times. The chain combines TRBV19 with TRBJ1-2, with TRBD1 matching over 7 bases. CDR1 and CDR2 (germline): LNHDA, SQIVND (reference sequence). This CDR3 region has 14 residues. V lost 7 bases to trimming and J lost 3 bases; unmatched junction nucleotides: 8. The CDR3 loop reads CASNPTGADYGYTF. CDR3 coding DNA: TGTGCCAGTAACCCTACAGGGGCAGACTATGGCTACACCTTC.

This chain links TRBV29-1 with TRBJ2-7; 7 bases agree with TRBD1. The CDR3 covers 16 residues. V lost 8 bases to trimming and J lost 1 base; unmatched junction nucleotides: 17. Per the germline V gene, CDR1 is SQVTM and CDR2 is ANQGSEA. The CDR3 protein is CSPHGEGAIGSYEQYF. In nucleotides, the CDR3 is TGCAGCCCCCATGGCGAGGGGGCGATAGGTTCCTACGAGCAGTACTTC.

CDR3 bases: TGTGCCATCAGTCCAGGACAGTACTACGAGCAGTACTTC. Its translation: CAISPGQYYEQYF. This sequence joins TRBV10-3 and TRBJ2-7; D might be TRBD1 (6 bases). Germline V lookup: CDR1 ENHRY, CDR2 SYGVKD. This CDR3 contains 13 residues. The ends were cut back, 5 bases at V and 3 bases at J, with 11 bases in the middle.

This CDR3 reads CASSEFSFTDRALYNEQFF. The DNA of the CDR3 is TGTGCCAGCAGTGAATTTTCGTTCACAGACAGGGCTCTTTACAATGAGCAGTTCTTC. The V call is TRBV6-4, the J call TRBJ2-1; 7 bases align to TRBD1. The CDR3 consists of 19 residues. Germline lookup yields CDR1 MRHNA and CDR2 SNTAGT. Unmatched junction bases numbered 18, after V lost 3 bases and J lost 4 bases.

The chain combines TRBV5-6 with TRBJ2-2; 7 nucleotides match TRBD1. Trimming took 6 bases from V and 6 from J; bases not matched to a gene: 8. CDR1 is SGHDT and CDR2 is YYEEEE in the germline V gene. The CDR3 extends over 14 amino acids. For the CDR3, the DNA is TGTGCCAGCACCATCGGGACAGTGTCCGGGGAGCTGTTTTTT. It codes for CASTIGTVSGELFF.

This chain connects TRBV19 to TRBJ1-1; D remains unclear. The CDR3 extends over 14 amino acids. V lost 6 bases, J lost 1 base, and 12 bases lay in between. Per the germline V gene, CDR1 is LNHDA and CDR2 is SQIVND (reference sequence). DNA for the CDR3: TGTGCCAGTAGGGCCGAGGACTCGAACACTGAAGCTTTCTTT. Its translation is CASRAEDSNTEAFF.

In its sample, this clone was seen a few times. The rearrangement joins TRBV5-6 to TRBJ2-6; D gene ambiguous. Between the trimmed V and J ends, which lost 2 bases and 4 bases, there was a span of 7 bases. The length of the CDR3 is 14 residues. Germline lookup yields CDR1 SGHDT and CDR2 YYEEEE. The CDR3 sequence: CASSLFSGANVLTF. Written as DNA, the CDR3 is TGTGCCAGCAGCTTATTCTCCGGGGCCAACGTCCTGACTTTC. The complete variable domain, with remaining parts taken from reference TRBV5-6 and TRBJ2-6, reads DAGVTQSPTHLIKTRGQQVTLRCSPKSGHDTVSWYQQALGQGPQFIFQYYEEEERQRGNFPDRFSGHQFPNYSSELNVNALLLGDSALYLCASSLFSGANVLTFGAGSRLTVL.

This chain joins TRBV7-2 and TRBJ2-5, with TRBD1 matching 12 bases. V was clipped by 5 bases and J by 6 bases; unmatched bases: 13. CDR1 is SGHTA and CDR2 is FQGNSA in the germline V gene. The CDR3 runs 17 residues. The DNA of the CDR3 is TGTGCCAGCAGCCCCGCACCGGGACAGGGGGCTTGGAAGACCCAGTACTTC. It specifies CASSPAPGQGAWKTQYF.

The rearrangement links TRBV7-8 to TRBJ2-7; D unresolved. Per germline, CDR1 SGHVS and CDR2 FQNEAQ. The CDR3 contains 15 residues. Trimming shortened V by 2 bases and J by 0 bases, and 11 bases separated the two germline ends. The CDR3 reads CASSLSATISYEQYF. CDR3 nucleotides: TGTGCCAGCAGCTTATCCGCAACTATCTCCTACGAGCAGTACTTC.

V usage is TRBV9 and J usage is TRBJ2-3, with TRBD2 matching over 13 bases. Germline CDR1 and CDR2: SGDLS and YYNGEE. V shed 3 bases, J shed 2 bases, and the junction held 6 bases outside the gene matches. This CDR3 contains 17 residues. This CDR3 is CASSAGTSGDYTDTQYF. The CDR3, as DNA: TGTGCCAGCAGCGCCGGGACTAGCGGGGACTACACAGATACGCAGTATTTT. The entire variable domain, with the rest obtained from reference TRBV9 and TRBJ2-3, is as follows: DSGVTQTPKHLITATGQRVTLRCSPRSGDLSVYWYQQSLDQGLQFLIQYYNGEERAKGNILERFSAQQFPDLHSELNLSSLELGDSALYFCASSAGTSGDYTDTQYFGPGTRLTVL.

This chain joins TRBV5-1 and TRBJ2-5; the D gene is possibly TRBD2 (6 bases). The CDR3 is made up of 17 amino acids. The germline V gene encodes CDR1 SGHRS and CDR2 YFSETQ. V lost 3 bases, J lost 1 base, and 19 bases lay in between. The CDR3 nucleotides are TGCGCCAGCAGCTGGAGGGCGAGCGGGCCTGCCCAAGAGACCCAGTACTTC. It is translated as CASSWRASGPAQETQYF.

The CDR3 coding sequence is TGCGCCAGCAGCCAAGAGGGGGCGCGGACAGGGAGGAACACTGAAGCTTTCTTT. Translating it yields CASSQEGARTGRNTEAFF. V gene TRBV4-1 combines with J gene TRBJ1-1, with TRBD1 identical over 8 bases. Per germline, CDR1 MGHRA and CDR2 YSYEKL. V was clipped by 0 bases and J by 1 base; unmatched bases: 10. This CDR3 is 18 amino acids long.

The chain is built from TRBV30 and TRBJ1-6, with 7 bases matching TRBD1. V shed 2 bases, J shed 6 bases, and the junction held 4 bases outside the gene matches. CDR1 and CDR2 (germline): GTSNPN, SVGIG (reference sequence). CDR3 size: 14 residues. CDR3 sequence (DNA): TGTGCCTGGAGTTCGGGACAGATTAATTCACCCCTCCACTTT. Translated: CAWSSGQINSPLHF.

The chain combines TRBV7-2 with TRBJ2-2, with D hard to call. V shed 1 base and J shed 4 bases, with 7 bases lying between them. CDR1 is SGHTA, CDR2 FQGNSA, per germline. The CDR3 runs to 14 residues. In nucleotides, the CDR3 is TGTGCCAGCAGCTTAGATTTCGGCACCGGGGAGCTGTTTTTT. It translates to CASSLDFGTGELFF.

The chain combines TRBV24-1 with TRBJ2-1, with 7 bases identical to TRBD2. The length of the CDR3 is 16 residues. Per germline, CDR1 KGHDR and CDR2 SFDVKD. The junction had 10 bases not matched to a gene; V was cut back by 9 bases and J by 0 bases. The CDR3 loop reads CATQPSGASSYNEQFF. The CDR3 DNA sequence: TGTGCCACCCAGCCTAGCGGAGCTAGCTCCTACAATGAGCAGTTCTTC.